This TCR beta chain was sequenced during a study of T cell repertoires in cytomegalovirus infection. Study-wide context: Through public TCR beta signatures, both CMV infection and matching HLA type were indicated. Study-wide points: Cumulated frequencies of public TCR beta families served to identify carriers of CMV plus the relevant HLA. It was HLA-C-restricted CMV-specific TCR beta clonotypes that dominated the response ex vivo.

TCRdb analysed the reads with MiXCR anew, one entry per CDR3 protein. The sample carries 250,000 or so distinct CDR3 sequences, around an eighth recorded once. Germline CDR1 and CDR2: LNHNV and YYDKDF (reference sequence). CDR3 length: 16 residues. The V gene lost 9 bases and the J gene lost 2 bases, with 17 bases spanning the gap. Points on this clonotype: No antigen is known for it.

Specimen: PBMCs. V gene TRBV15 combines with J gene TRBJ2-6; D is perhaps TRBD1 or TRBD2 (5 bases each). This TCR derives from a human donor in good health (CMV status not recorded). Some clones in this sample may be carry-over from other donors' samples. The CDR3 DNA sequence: TGTGCCACGCAGGGAGAAGTTGGTGCTGGGGCCAACGTCCTGACTTTC. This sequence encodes CATQGEVGAGANVLTF.